This T cell receptor beta chain originates from a study of OX40 agonist ivuxolimab in advanced cancers. Study context: Ivuxolimab, an antibody that agonizes OX40 (CD134), was administered to the patients. Study-level results: Some nonresponders additionally presented with little normalized T-cell clonal expansion. At 0.1 to 3.0 mg/kg and by week 6, clonal expansion occurred in CD4+ and CD8+ blood T cells.

TCRdb's copy holds only in-frame clones and misses some; the assay was immunoSEQ multiplex PCR. The sample includes tens of thousands of clones, 85% seen only once; the top ten take roughly 3.1%. About this clone: The target antigen is unknown.

This CDR3 spans 15 amino acids. With 1 base removed from V and 2 bases from J, the gap between germline ends came to 10 bases. The V gene's germline CDR1 is SGHDN and CDR2 FVKESK. This clonotype was obtained from an adult with an advanced solid tumor such as melanoma, head and neck, liver or kidney cancer. Sequencing was performed on CD4+ or CD8+ T cells sorted from blood, taken in a trial of the OX40 agonist ivuxolimab. The V and J genes are TRBV14 and TRBJ2-3, with a tentative D call TRBD2 (5 bases). The CDR3 nucleotides read TGTGCCAGCAGCCAAGGCGTCGGGGACACAGATACGCAGTATTTT. Its protein is CASSQGVGDTDTQYF.